A single sample gave rise to the 28 T cell receptor beta chains below, sequenced in a study of spatial heterogeneity in lung cancer. Study-level results: For expanded intratumoral alpha and beta TCRs, counts tracked tumor mutation counts.

These receptors lack a known antigen. TCRdb re-derived calls from the 5' RACE reads in MiXCR, one entry per CDR3 protein. The sample holds roughly 2,800 distinct CDR3 sequences; roughly 6.7% are singletons and the top ten take roughly 10%. The sample's time point: sample taken at primary tumor resection. This specimen was lung tumor tissue, taken at surgery. These receptors originate from a male donor with early-stage non-small cell lung cancer.

This clonotype is termed medium-sized. The library was prepared for alpha chains; this beta chain is a stray read, so its frequency means little. This chain links TRBV20-1 with TRBJ1-5, with TRBD1 as a possible D gene (5 bases). The CDR3 is 18 residues long. Germline assignment: CDR1 DFQATT and CDR2 SNEGSKA (reference sequence). Between the trimmed V and J ends, which lost 1 base and 0 bases, there was a span of 19 bases. The CDR3: CSARAALGGAHSNQPQHF. CDR3 in DNA: TGCAGTGCTAGAGCCGCGCTGGGGGGAGCACATAGCAATCAGCCCCAGCATTTT.

This clonotype was picked up many times. For a library built for alpha chains, this beta chain is a stray read; little rests on its size. The chain recombines TRBV6-5 with TRBJ2-5; TRBD2 agrees at 12 bases. Trimming took 6 bases from V and 4 from J; bases not matched to a gene: 6. This CDR3 is 15 amino acids long. Germline CDR1 MNHEY, CDR2 SVGAGI. The DNA of the CDR3 is TGTGCCAGCAGCAGACTAGCGGGGGTTCGAGAGACCCAGTACTTC. It is translated as CASSRLAGVRETQYF.

In its sample, this clonotype is medium-sized. Little can be read into the size of this beta chain, an off-target read in a library designed for alpha chains. The J gene is TRBJ1-1, the V gene TRBV16; D remains ambiguous. CDR1 is KGHSY and CDR2 is FQNENV in the germline V gene. The V end was cut by 3 bases, the J end by 1 base, with 6 bases between. The CDR3 totals 13 residues. This CDR3 reads CASSQTRNTEAFF. The CDR3 region has the DNA TGTGCCAGCAGCCAGACGAGGAACACTGAAGCTTTCTTT.

To note about this clonotype: This beta chain is a stray read from a library made for alpha chains; its abundance is not meaningful. This chain links TRBV29-1 with TRBJ2-7; D is undetermined. The germline CDR1 and CDR2 sequences are SQVTM and ANQGSEA. The CDR3 extends over 14 amino acids. With 4 bases removed from V and 3 bases from J, the gap between germline ends came to 16 bases. CDR3 nucleotide sequence: TGCAGCGTTGCCCGGTGGGCGTTTGACTACGAGCAGTACTTC. This sequence encodes CSVARWAFDYEQYF.

This clonotype is medium-sized (0.01 to 0.1%) by share. Since it is a stray read in a library aimed at alpha chains, this beta chain has a size that is not meaningful. The chain couples TRBV2 to TRBJ2-1; TRBD2 matches at 9 bases. The V gene end was trimmed by 4 bases and the J gene end by 6 bases; junction bases not matched to a gene: 4. The CDR3 loop spans 14 amino acids. The germline V gene has CDR1 SNHLY and CDR2 FYNNEI. The CDR3 DNA reads TGTGCCAGCAGTGTCGGCGGGGGGGCCAATGAGCAGTTCTTC. Translating it yields CASSVGGGANEQFF.

By frequency in the sample, this clonotype is medium-sized. The library was prepared for alpha chains; this beta chain is a stray read, so its frequency means little. The chain employs TRBV18 and TRBJ1-2; D unresolved. The CDR3 extends over 15 amino acids. Trimming removed 2 bases at V and 2 bases at J, with 12 bases between. Looked up from germline, CDR1 is KGHSH and CDR2 is LQKENI. CDR3 sequence: CASSPGEPVNYGYTF. The CDR3 DNA is TGTGCCAGCTCACCAGGGGAGCCCGTGAACTATGGCTACACCTTC.

This clonotype counts as medium-sized. With the library built for alpha chains, this beta chain is off target and its frequency is not meaningful. The V call is TRBV27, the J call TRBJ2-7; 11 bases match TRBD1. V was clipped by 6 bases and J by 4 bases; unmatched bases: 8. Germline CDR1 MNHEY, CDR2 SMNVEV (reference sequence). This CDR3 contains 15 residues. DNA of the CDR3: TGTGCCAGCAGAGATCCCGGGACAGGGGGGTACGAGCAGTACTTC. This translates into CASRDPGTGGYEQYF.

This clonotype is categorized as medium-sized. Since it is a stray read in a library aimed at alpha chains, this beta chain has a size that is not meaningful. The gene calls are TRBV7-8 and TRBJ2-2; possibly TRBD1 or TRBD2 for D (5 bases each). Trimming removed 3 bases from V and 4 bases from J, with 12 bases in between. The CDR3 extends over 15 amino acids. Germline-derived CDR1 and CDR2 are SGHVS and FQNEAQ. The CDR3 sequence is CASSFRQGATGELFF. CDR3 coding DNA: TGTGCCAGCAGCTTCAGGCAGGGAGCCACCGGGGAGCTGTTTTTT.

By sample fraction, this clonotype is medium-sized. A library made for alpha chains picked up this beta chain off target, so its size means little. The rearrangement joins TRBV20-1 to TRBJ1-2, with D hard to call. This CDR3 spans 13 amino acids. V lost 0 bases, J lost 8 bases, and 13 bases lay in between. The V gene's germline CDR1 is DFQATT and CDR2 SNEGSKA (reference sequence). The CDR3, as DNA: TGCAGTGCTAGAGATTCCCCGGGGAACGGCTACACCTTC. Amino acids: CSARDSPGNGYTF.

Of note for this clonotype: This beta chain is an off-target read within a library intended for alpha chains, so its frequency means little. This chain connects TRBV27 to TRBJ2-7; TRBD2 matches at 8 bases. Germline loops: CDR1 MNHEY, CDR2 SMNVEV (reference sequence). This CDR3 has 14 residues. After removal of 3 bases from V and 6 bases from J, the junction contained 7 bases not matched to a gene. The CDR3 spells CASSFASGSGEQYF. CDR3 nucleotides: TGTGCCAGCAGTTTTGCGAGCGGGAGTGGCGAGCAGTACTTC.

In its sample, this clonotype was seen a few times. This beta chain is an off-target read within a library intended for alpha chains, so its frequency means little. J is TRBJ2-2 and V is TRBV30, with D perhaps TRBD1 (5 bases). The CDR3 is 15 amino acids. In germline, CDR1 is GTSNPN, CDR2 SVGIG (reference sequence). Trimming left V 4 bases short and J 7 bases short, with 19 bases between. CDR3 sequence: CAWNLGASRSGELFF. Written as DNA, the CDR3 is TGTGCCTGGAACCTAGGGGCTAGTAGAAGCGGGGAGCTGTTTTTT.

This clonotype is termed medium-sized. With the library built for alpha chains, this beta chain is off target and its frequency is not meaningful. Here the CDR3 DNA reads TGTGCCAGCAGTTCCCAGACCAGGAACACAGATACGCAGTATTTT. This sequence encodes CASSSQTRNTDTQYF. This chain uses TRBV27 with TRBJ2-3; D is undetermined. This CDR3 is built from 15 residues. Trimming left V 4 bases short and J 2 bases short, with 13 bases between. Germline lookup yields CDR1 MNHEY and CDR2 SMNVEV (reference sequence).

Judged by abundance, this clonotype is large (0.1 to 1%). The size of this beta chain means little, since it is a stray read in a library made for alpha chains. The chain uses TRBV7-8 and TRBJ2-7; D call uncertain. The V gene lost 5 bases and the J gene lost 7 bases, with 12 bases spanning the gap. Germline V gene lookup returns CDR1 SGHVS and CDR2 FQNEAQ. This CDR3 is 12 amino acids long. CDR3 loop: CASSRQVREQYF. CDR3 nucleotide sequence: TGTGCCAGCAGCCGACAAGTGAGGGAGCAGTACTTC.

By share, this clonotype counts as medium-sized (0.01 to 0.1%). This beta chain is a stray sequence in a library constructed for alpha chains; its clone size is not meaningful. The chain carries TRBV3-1 and TRBJ2-1, with 7 positions matching TRBD2. The CDR3 consists of 15 residues. Per germline, CDR1 LGHDT and CDR2 YNNKEL (reference sequence). V shed 4 bases and J 0 bases; nucleotides not matched to a gene: 3. The CDR3 region has the DNA TGTGCCAGCAGCCGGGGCGGGAGCTCCTACAATGAGCAGTTCTTC. Protein product: CASSRGGSSYNEQFF.

This clonotype is judged medium-sized. This beta chain was picked up by a library intended for alpha chains and is off target, so its count carries little meaning. CDR3 sequence: CASSPPGGGRNTEAFF. CDR3 nucleotides: TGTGCCAGCTCACCACCCGGCGGTGGCAGGAACACTGAAGCTTTCTTT. The rearrangement links TRBV5-5 to TRBJ1-1; D ambiguous. V was cut by 7 bases and J by 1 base, with 20 bases left in between. This CDR3 spans 16 amino acids. Germline assignment: CDR1 SGHKS and CDR2 YYEKEE (reference sequence).

This clonotype is medium-sized (0.01 to 0.1%) in the sample. A library made for alpha chains picked up this beta chain off target, so its size means little. The chain recombines TRBV4-3 with TRBJ1-4, with unresolved D. This CDR3 region has 14 residues. The V end lost 5 bases, the J end lost 4 bases, and 11 bases lay between the germline ends. Germline CDR1 and CDR2: LGHNA and YSLEER. CDR3 coding DNA: TGCGCCAGCAGCTACCGGGCCTTTAATGAAAAACTGTTTTTT. Protein sequence: CASSYRAFNEKLFF.

By share, this clonotype ranks as large. This beta chain is a stray sequence in a library constructed for alpha chains; its clone size is not meaningful. The rearrangement links TRBV28 to TRBJ1-1, with D tentatively TRBD1 (6 bases). V gave up 5 bases and J gave up 1 base, with 14 bases separating them. Germline V gene sequence: CDR1 MDHEN, CDR2 SYDVKM. CDR3 length equals 15 residues. The CDR3 loop is CASSLLGHRNTEAFF. The CDR3, as DNA: TGTGCCAGCAGTCTCCTGGGACACCGGAACACTGAAGCTTTCTTT.

This clonotype is labeled as medium-sized. The library was prepared for alpha chains; this beta chain is a stray read, so its frequency means little. The rearrangement joins TRBV5-5 to TRBJ1-2; D uncertain. CDR1 and CDR2 from the germline V gene are SGHKS and YYEKEE (reference sequence). CDR3 length equals 16 residues. Trimming cost V 0 bases and J 4 bases, with 16 bases left between them. CDR3 region: CASSLVTAPTTYGYTF. The DNA of the CDR3 is TGTGCCAGCAGCTTGGTCACAGCCCCTACGACCTATGGCTACACCTTC.

This clonotype is medium-sized within its sample. This beta chain came through as a stray read in a library set up for alpha chains, and its size says little. The CDR3 bases are TGTGCCAGCAGTCTCTCGACTAGCGGGAGCTCCTACAATGAGCAGTTCTTC. As protein: CASSLSTSGSSYNEQFF. The rearrangement joins TRBV28 to TRBJ2-1, with 12 bases fitting TRBD2. The CDR3 is 17 amino acids. Germline CDR1 is MDHEN and CDR2 is SYDVKM. V was pared by 5 bases and J by 0 bases, with 5 bases of the junction left unmatched.

The table lists this clonotype with many counts. This beta chain is a stray read from a library made for alpha chains; its abundance is not meaningful. CDR3 region: CASRYRGLADTQYF. The CDR3 nucleotides are TGTGCCAGCAGATACAGGGGGCTGGCAGATACGCAGTATTTT. V and J are TRBV11-1 and TRBJ2-3, with TRBD1 identical over 9 bases. The CDR3 runs 14 residues. Per the germline V gene, CDR1 is SGHAT and CDR2 is FQDESV (reference sequence). The V gene end was trimmed by 6 bases and the J gene end by 4 bases; junction bases not matched to a gene: 5.

This clonotype rates as medium-sized. The size of this beta chain means little, since it is a stray read in a library made for alpha chains. The chain links TRBV20-1 to TRBJ1-3; the D is unclear. Per germline, CDR1 DFQATT and CDR2 SNEGSKA (reference sequence). V was pared by 1 base and J by 4 bases, with 8 bases between. The CDR3 runs to 13 residues. CDR3: CSARVAGGNTIYF. The CDR3 DNA reads as TGCAGTGCTAGAGTAGCAGGCGGAAACACCATATATTTT.

This clonotype counts as medium-sized. This beta chain was picked up by a library intended for alpha chains and is off target, so its count carries little meaning. The chain employs TRBV6-6 and TRBJ2-3; 10 nucleotides agree with TRBD1. The CDR3 contains 12 residues. Germline values: CDR1 MNHNY, CDR2 SVGAGI (reference sequence). J was trimmed by 11 bases and V by 5 bases; bases with no gene match: 4. CDR3 protein: CASSNGQGVQYF. The CDR3 bases are TGTGCCAGCAGTAACGGACAGGGGGTGCAGTATTTT.

In regard to this clonotype: The size of this beta chain means little, since it is a stray read in a library made for alpha chains. DNA of the CDR3: TGTGCCAGCAGCCTAAAACGGGGGGCGGCAGATACGCAGTATTTT. Protein sequence: CASSLKRGAADTQYF. This chain uses TRBV27 with TRBJ2-3; TRBD2 is a possible D gene (7 bases). The CDR3 covers 15 residues. The V and J ends lost 6 bases and 4 bases respectively, with 17 bases between them. The germline V gene has CDR1 MNHEY and CDR2 SMNVEV (reference sequence).

By share, this clonotype counts as medium-sized. This beta chain was picked up by a library intended for alpha chains and is off target, so its count carries little meaning. The rearrangement links TRBV28 to TRBJ1-1; 7 bases match TRBD1. The germline gives CDR1 MDHEN, CDR2 SYDVKM. There are 13 residues in the CDR3. CDR3 nucleotides: TGTGGGGCAGGGGGGCCCCTAGACACTGAAGCTTTCTTT. It encodes CGAGGPLDTEAFF.

This clonotype was observed many times. Little can be read into the size of this beta chain, an off-target read in a library designed for alpha chains. The chain recombines TRBV20-1 with TRBJ2-4, with a tentative D call TRBD1 (6 bases). The V end lost 0 bases, the J end lost 2 bases, and 20 bases lay between the germline ends. Germline V gene lookup returns CDR1 DFQATT and CDR2 SNEGSKA (reference sequence). This CDR3 comprises 18 residues. The CDR3 here is CSARDLAAQGKTKNIQYF. The DNA of the CDR3 is TGCAGTGCTAGAGATTTGGCGGCGCAGGGGAAAACCAAAAACATTCAGTACTTC.

This clonotype rates as medium-sized. For a library built for alpha chains, this beta chain is a stray read; little rests on its size. The chain joins TRBV5-4 to TRBJ2-4; 7 bases are a match to TRBD1. V was clipped by 4 bases and J by 1 base; unmatched bases: 2. The CDR3 is 14 residues long. From germline, CDR1 is SGHNT and CDR2 YYREEE (reference sequence). In DNA, the CDR3 is TGTGCCAGCAGCGTGGACAGGGCCAAAAACATTCAGTACTTC. Translating it yields CASSVDRAKNIQYF.

In this sample, this clonotype is medium-sized. Because the library targeted alpha chains, this beta chain is an off-target read whose size means little. The rearrangement joins TRBV7-9 to TRBJ2-3; D ambiguous. The germline gives CDR1 SEHNR, CDR2 FQNEAQ (reference sequence). This CDR3 contains 12 residues. Trimming took off 1 base at V and 5 bases at J, with 4 bases between the two ends. The CDR3, as DNA: TGTGCCAGCAGCTTAGAGGGAGATACGCAGTATTTT. This translates into CASSLEGDTQYF.

This clonotype was observed a few times. This beta chain is a stray read from a library made for alpha chains; its abundance is not meaningful. The genes are TRBV6-2 or TRBV6-3 and TRBJ1-5; possibly TRBD1 for D (6 bases). The V end was cut by 6 bases, the J end by 6 bases, with 18 bases between. The CDR3 is made up of 15 amino acids. Germline CDR1 and CDR2: MNHEY and SVGEGT. CDR3 bases: TGTGCCAGCAGCCCTCCGGGGGCGGGTTTTCAGCCCCAGCATTTT. Amino acids: CASSPPGAGFQPQHF.